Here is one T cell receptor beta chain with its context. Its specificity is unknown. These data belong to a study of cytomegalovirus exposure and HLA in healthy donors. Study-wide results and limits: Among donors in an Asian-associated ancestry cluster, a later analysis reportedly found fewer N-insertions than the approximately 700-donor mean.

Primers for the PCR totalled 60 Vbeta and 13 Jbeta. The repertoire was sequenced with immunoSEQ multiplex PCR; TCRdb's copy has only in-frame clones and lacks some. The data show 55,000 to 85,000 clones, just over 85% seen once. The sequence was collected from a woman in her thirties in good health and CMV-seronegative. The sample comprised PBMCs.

The CDR3: CASSFGRGSTEAFF. CDR3 DNA sequence: TGTGCCAGCAGTTTTGGGAGGGGGAGCACTGAAGCTTTCTTT. This chain connects TRBV28 to TRBJ1-1; D perhaps matches TRBD1 (6 bases). There are 14 residues in the CDR3. The V end lost 3 bases, the J end lost 4 bases, and 12 bases lay between the germline ends. CDR1 and CDR2 (germline): MDHEN, SYDVKM.